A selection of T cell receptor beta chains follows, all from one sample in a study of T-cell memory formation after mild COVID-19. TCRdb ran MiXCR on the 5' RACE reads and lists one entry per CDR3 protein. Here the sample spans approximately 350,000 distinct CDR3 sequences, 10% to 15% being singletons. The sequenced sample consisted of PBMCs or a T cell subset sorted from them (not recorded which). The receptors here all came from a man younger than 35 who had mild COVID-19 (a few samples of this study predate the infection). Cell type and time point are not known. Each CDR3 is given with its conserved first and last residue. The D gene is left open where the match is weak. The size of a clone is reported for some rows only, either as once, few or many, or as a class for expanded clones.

CASRGKGTDTQYF	TGTGCCAGCCGTGGCAAGGGCACAGATACGCAGTATTTT	TRBJ2-3	TRBV19	.	.
CASSPSGGANNEQFF	TGTGCCAGCAGCCCTAGCGGGGGGGCTAACAATGAGCAGTTCTTC	TRBJ2-1	TRBV9	many	TRBD2
CASSIKPNYGYTF	TGTGCCAGTAGTATAAAACCTAACTATGGCTACACCTTC	TRBJ1-2	TRBV19	few	.
CASSLLGGPSPLHF	TGTGCCAGCAGCTTATTAGGAGGGCCTTCACCCCTCCACTTT	TRBJ1-6	TRBV7-9	.	.
CASPLAGDLETQYF	TGCGCCAGCCCGCTAGCAGGGGACCTAGAGACCCAGTACTTC	TRBJ2-5	TRBV5-1	many	.
CASSRQGRENTIYF	TGTGCCAGCAGTCGACAGGGAAGGGAAAACACCATATATTTT	TRBJ1-3	TRBV6-6	few	TRBD1
CASSQRRVGQPQHF	TGCGCCAGCAGCCAACGCAGGGTAGGACAGCCCCAGCATTTT	TRBJ1-5	TRBV4-1	few	.
CASSPGGEETQYF	TGCGCCAGCAGCCCGGGGGGAGAAGAGACCCAGTACTTC	TRBJ2-5	TRBV5-1	.	TRBD2
CASSGTGDQPQHF	TGTGCCAGCAGCGGGACTGGGGATCAGCCCCAGCATTTT	TRBJ1-5	TRBV12-3/TRBV12-4	many	.
CSARVQGLLYGYTF	TGCAGTGCTAGAGTCCAGGGACTCCTATATGGCTACACCTTC	TRBJ1-2	TRBV20-1	many	.
CASSYYDLPDGTQYF	TGTGCCAGCAGTTATTACGATCTCCCTGACGGGACCCAGTACTTC	TRBJ2-5	TRBV6-2/TRBV6-3	few	.
CASSYFLGGVNGYTF	TGTGCCAGCAGTTATTTTTTGGGTGGAGTTAATGGCTACACCTTC	TRBJ1-2	TRBV6-6	.	.
CASSLAGVRQPQHF	TGTGCCAGCAGCTTGGCAGGGGTTCGGCAGCCCCAGCATTTT	TRBJ1-5	TRBV5-6	few	.
CSAISRGQERQFF	TGCAGTGCTATATCCAGGGGGCAGGAACGGCAGTTCTTC	TRBJ2-1	TRBV20-1	many	TRBD1
CASSLQGPSYEQYF	TGTGCCAGCAGTCTACAGGGCCCCTCCTACGAGCAGTACTTC	TRBJ2-7	TRBV27	.	.
CASSLITSGGTDTQYF	TGTGCCAGCAGCTTAATAACGAGCGGGGGGACAGATACGCAGTATTTT	TRBJ2-3	TRBV7-6	few	TRBD2
CASSPRGELFF	TGTGCCAGCAGTCCCCGGGGGGAGCTGTTTTTT	TRBJ2-2	TRBV12-3/TRBV12-4	.	.
CASRLTGLGTEAFF	TGTGCCAGCAGGCTAACAGGTCTGGGCACTGAAGCTTTCTTT	TRBJ1-1	TRBV12-3/TRBV12-4	few	.
CGTSSYNEQFF	TGCGGAACTAGCAGTTACAATGAGCAGTTCTTC	TRBJ2-1	TRBV20-1	many	.
CASSLVTGGSYEQYF	TGCGCCAGCAGCTTGGTGACAGGGGGCTCCTACGAGCAGTACTTC	TRBJ2-7	TRBV5-1	many	TRBD1